Described below is a single T cell receptor beta chain sequence and its context. Its antigen is still unknown. With V trimmed by 1 base and J by 6 bases, 17 bases remained unmatched. The CDR3 consists of 19 residues. CDR1 SGHRS and CDR2 YFSETQ come from the germline V gene. Sequenced by immunoSEQ multiplex PCR; TCRdb stores in-frame clones only, minus some. Of more than 95,000 clones in the sample, approximately 90% were seen once. The data derive from a study of graft-versus-host responses after intestinal transplantation. Looking at the study overall: Recipients were all induced with anti-thymocyte globulin, then given tacrolimus and steroids for roughly three years. Study results and limitations: Patients who carried graft-donor T cell macrochimerism also had high graft-versus-host to host-versus-graft clonal ratios in their allografts.

The source material was unstimulated CD4+ T cells sorted from spleen or lymph node cells, sampled before intestinal transplant. This chain uses TRBV5-1 with TRBJ2-1, with TRBD2 identical over 9 bases. This receptor was obtained from a human donor who received an intestinal transplant. As DNA, the CDR3 is TGCGCCAGCAGCTTGTCTCTGCGGGAGGGCCAGCGGGTAGGCAATGAGCAGTTCTTC. Its translation is CASSLSLREGQRVGNEQFF. Combining the CDR3 with reference TRBV5-1 and TRBJ2-1 gives the whole variable domain KAGVTQTPRYLIKTRGQQVTLSCSPISGHRSVSWYQQTPGQGLQFLFEYFSETQRNKGNFPGRFSGRQFSNSRSEMNVSTLELGDSALYLCASSLSLREGQRVGNEQFFGPGTRLTVL.